These 26 T cell receptor beta chains came from one sample sequenced in a study of T cell responses to AZD1222 COVID-19 vaccine. The assay was immunoSEQ multiplex PCR, and TCRdb's table has in-frame clones only and misses some. The sample has about 150,000 clones, approximately 89% seen once. The sample in question was peripheral blood, obtained on day 0 of MenACWY control vaccination. These receptors came from an adult in good health.

The V gene is TRBV29-1, the J gene TRBJ2-3; 10 positions match TRBD1. Unmatched junction bases numbered 6, after V lost 6 bases and J lost 3 bases. Germline values: CDR1 SQVTM, CDR2 ANQGSEA. This CDR3 has 14 amino acids. This CDR3 reads CSVADRGPTDTQYF. The CDR3 DNA follows: TGCAGCGTAGCAGACAGGGGGCCTACAGATACGCAGTATTTT.

This chain connects TRBV18 to TRBJ1-5; D unclear. The germline CDR1 and CDR2 sequences are KGHSH and LQKENI. The CDR3 consists of 13 residues. Trimming shortened V by 4 bases and J by 0 bases, and 4 bases separated the two germline ends. CDR3 in amino acids: CASSRDSNQPQHF. The CDR3 DNA reads TGTGCCAGCTCACGTGATAGCAATCAGCCCCAGCATTTT.

This rearrangement joins TRBV6-5 to TRBJ2-3, with D possibly matching TRBD2 (5 bases). The germline CDR1 and CDR2 sequences are MNHEY and SVGAGI. CDR3 length: 14 residues. Deletions cut 6 bases from V and 6 bases from J, with 16 bases between. CDR3 residues: CASSVDGMGDTQYF. Here the CDR3 DNA reads TGTGCCAGCAGCGTCGACGGGATGGGGGATACGCAGTATTTT.

The chain is built from TRBV11-1 and TRBJ2-3, with TRBD2 as a possible D gene (5 bases). Trimming removed 5 bases from V and 2 bases from J, with 11 bases in between. Germline assignment: CDR1 SGHAT and CDR2 FQDESV (reference sequence). The CDR3 spans 14 residues. Here the CDR3 reads CASSHGLFTDTQYF. CDR3 sequence (DNA): TGTGCCAGCAGCCACGGACTTTTCACAGATACGCAGTATTTT.

The chain has TRBV27 and TRBJ1-2; weak D call: TRBD1 (6 bases). Germline V gene data show CDR1 as MNHEY and CDR2 as SMNVEV (reference sequence). This CDR3 is built from 13 residues. V shed 5 bases and J shed 3 bases, with 10 bases lying between them. CDR3 bases: TGTGCCAGCAGTAGCCAGGGGTACTATGGCTACACCTTC. This translates into CASSSQGYYGYTF.

This chain links TRBV5-1 with TRBJ2-3; the D is unclear. The CDR3 extends over 15 amino acids. Trimming removed 3 bases from V and 0 bases from J, with 11 bases in between. CDR1 SGHRS and CDR2 YFSETQ come from the germline V gene. The CDR3 region has the DNA TGCGCCAGCAGCTCAGACGGTTCTAGCACAGATACGCAGTATTTT. This encodes CASSSDGSSTDTQYF.

This sequence joins TRBV6-6 and TRBJ1-1; D might be TRBD1 (6 bases). Germline CDR1 reads MNHNY; CDR2 reads SVGAGI (reference sequence). The CDR3 is 14 residues long. Trimming took off 4 bases at V and 2 bases at J, with 11 bases between the two ends. The CDR3 DNA sequence: TGTGCCAGCAGTTCATACAGGGTCAACACTGAAGCTTTCTTT. This encodes CASSSYRVNTEAFF.

CDR3 coding DNA: TGCAGCGTTGCCTCAGACGCAGCAGGTTTGGGGCCCCAGCATTTT. It codes for CSVASDAAGLGPQHF. The chain has TRBV29-1 and TRBJ1-5; D is unresolved. CDR1 and CDR2 from the germline V gene are SQVTM and ANQGSEA. The CDR3 length is 15 residues. Trimming removed 4 bases from V and 9 bases from J, with 22 bases in between.

The chain recombines TRBV7-9 with TRBJ1-2; tentative D call: TRBD1 (6 bases). The CDR3 has 14 residues. Trimming cost V 7 bases and J 1 base, with 13 bases left between them. The V gene's germline CDR1 is SEHNR and CDR2 FQNEAQ (reference sequence). CDR3 DNA: TGTGCCAGCACCCGACAGGCGCTTAACTATGGCTACACCTTC. This codes for CASTRQALNYGYTF.

J is TRBJ1-1 and V is TRBV28; D call uncertain. V lost 4 bases, J lost 13 bases, and 13 bases lay in between. Germline CDR1 is MDHEN and CDR2 is SYDVKM. The CDR3 loop spans 11 amino acids. The CDR3 DNA follows: TGTGCCAGCAGTTCTCCTTGGTTTGATTTCTTT. As protein: CASSSPWFDFF.

The chain combines TRBV6-6 with TRBJ1-5, with D uncertain. Germline V gene data show CDR1 as MNHNY and CDR2 as SVGAGI (reference sequence). V was pared by 7 bases and J by 1 base, with 14 bases between. This CDR3 region has 15 residues. The CDR3 sequence is CASNLLGQSNQPQHF. The CDR3 nucleotides read TGTGCCAGCAACCTACTCGGGCAAAGCAATCAGCCCCAGCATTTT.

The genes are TRBV7-2 and TRBJ1-4; weak D call: TRBD1 (6 bases). This CDR3 comprises 13 residues. V was trimmed by 5 bases and J by 12 bases, leaving 16 bases between them. Germline loops: CDR1 SGHTA, CDR2 FQGNSA. The CDR3 loop is CASSEGHLRELFF. The DNA for the CDR3 is TGTGCCAGCAGCGAGGGACACCTGAGGGAACTGTTTTTT.

CDR3 nucleotide sequence: TGTGCCAGCAGCTCCCATGGGGCTAGCACAGATACGCAGTATTTT. This sequence encodes CASSSHGASTDTQYF. The chain uses TRBV11-3 and TRBJ2-3; maybe TRBD1 (5 bases). CDR3 length: 15 residues. Germline CDR1 is SGHNT and CDR2 is YENEEA. V lost 4 bases and J lost 0, with 11 bases in between.

This rearrangement joins TRBV12-3 or TRBV12-4 to TRBJ1-1; D gene unclear. V was shortened by 8 bases and J by 11 bases, with 21 bases between the two germline ends. This CDR3 has 13 amino acids. The CDR3 sequence is CASGRGKTVSAFF. CDR3 bases: TGTGCCAGCGGGAGAGGGAAAACGGTCAGCGCTTTCTTT.

This chain connects TRBV4-3 to TRBJ1-1, with D possibly being TRBD1 (5 bases). Germline loops: CDR1 LGHNA, CDR2 YSLEER. With 1 base removed from V and 5 bases from J, the gap between germline ends came to 11 bases. The CDR3 has 14 amino acids. The CDR3 region is CASSQGWGRTEAFF. In DNA, the CDR3 is TGCGCCAGCAGCCAAGGGTGGGGGAGGACTGAAGCTTTCTTT.

This clone was detected once. The rearrangement links TRBV6-5 to TRBJ2-7; D not certain. The CDR3 loop spans 12 amino acids. V was cut by 5 bases and J by 12 bases, with 17 bases left in between. CDR1 and CDR2 (germline): MNHEY, SVGAGI. CDR3 in amino acids: CASSRPQGAVYF. As DNA, the CDR3 is TGTGCCAGCAGTCGCCCCCAAGGTGCTGTGTACTTC.

The CDR3, as DNA: TGTGCCAGCAGCTTAGCAGGGATGGTCGGCACCGGGGAGCTGTTTTTT. As protein: CASSLAGMVGTGELFF. This chain connects TRBV7-9 to TRBJ2-2, with D hard to call. The length of the CDR3 is 16 residues. Per germline, CDR1 SEHNR and CDR2 FQNEAQ (reference sequence). The V and J ends lost 0 bases and 4 bases respectively, with 12 bases between them.

The chain carries TRBV14 and TRBJ1-1; 7 bases map to TRBD1. CDR1 and CDR2 from the germline V gene are SGHDN and FVKESK. Trimming took 3 bases from V and 6 from J; bases not matched to a gene: 7. The length of the CDR3 is 14 residues. The CDR3 sequence is CASSHLDRDAEAFF. The CDR3 DNA reads as TGTGCCAGCAGCCACCTTGACAGGGACGCTGAAGCTTTCTTT.

This sequence joins TRBV5-8 and TRBJ2-3, with 11 bases lining up with TRBD2. J was trimmed by 3 bases and V by 3 bases; bases with no gene match: 6. This CDR3 spans 16 amino acids. The germline CDR1 and CDR2 sequences are SGHTS and YDEGEE. The chain's CDR3 is CASSWIAGGRTDTQYF. Here the CDR3 DNA reads TGTGCCAGCAGCTGGATAGCGGGGGGGCGAACAGATACGCAGTATTTT. Full variable domain (outside the CDR3, taken from reference TRBV5-8 and TRBJ2-3): EAGVTQSPTHLIKTRGQQATLRCSPISGHTSVYWYQQALGLGLQFLLWYDEGEERNRGNFPPRFSGRQFPNYSSELNVNALELEDSALYLCASSWIAGGRTDTQYFGPGTRLTVL.

This CDR3 reads CASSLDRIWNEQYF. The CDR3 bases are TGTGCCAGCAGTCTCGACAGAATATGGAACGAGCAGTACTTC. The rearrangement links TRBV2 to TRBJ2-7, with D possibly matching TRBD1 (5 bases). The ends were cut back, 5 bases at V and 5 bases at J, with 16 bases in the middle. Germline CDR1 is SNHLY and CDR2 is FYNNEI. There are 14 residues in the CDR3.

The CDR3, as DNA: TGTGCCAGCAGTTTCAGGCCTCCTAATGAAAAACTGTTTTTT. Translation gives CASSFRPPNEKLFF. This rearrangement joins TRBV28 to TRBJ1-4; D remains ambiguous. Trimming removed 3 bases from V and 3 bases from J, with 8 bases in between. The germline V gene encodes CDR1 MDHEN and CDR2 SYDVKM. The length of the CDR3 is 14 residues.

V usage is TRBV6-5 and J usage is TRBJ2-1; 8 nucleotides agree with TRBD1. V lost 6 bases and J lost 9; bases outside the gene matches: 10. The V gene's germline CDR1 is MNHEY and CDR2 SVGAGI. The CDR3 is 14 amino acids. This chain's CDR3 is CASSRWTGTSEQFF. CDR3 DNA: TGTGCCAGCAGCCGGTGGACAGGGACAAGTGAGCAGTTCTTC.

V usage is TRBV7-9 and J usage is TRBJ1-3; D possibly corresponds to TRBD1 (5 bases). Germline V gives CDR1 SEHNR, CDR2 FQNEAQ (reference sequence). V lost 3 bases, J lost 0 bases, and 15 bases lay in between. This CDR3 is 17 amino acids long. The CDR3: CASSFSTGRISGNTIYF. As DNA, the CDR3 is TGTGCCAGCAGCTTCTCAACAGGAAGAATCTCTGGAAACACCATATATTTT. The full variable domain, with the rest looked up from reference TRBV7-9 and TRBJ1-3, is DTGVSQNPRHKITKRGQNVTFRCDPISEHNRLYWYRQTLGQGPEFLTYFQNEAQLEKSRLLSDRFSAERPKGSFSTLEIQRTEQGDSAMYLCASSFSTGRISGNTIYFGEGSWLTVV.

The rearrangement uses TRBV4-1 and TRBJ2-1; 7 bases match TRBD2. The CDR3 extends over 18 amino acids. Germline V lookup: CDR1 MGHRA, CDR2 YSYEKL. Trimming at V came to 0 bases and at J to 3 bases, leaving 11 bases not matched to a gene. In DNA form, the CDR3 reads TGCGCCAGCAGCCAAGATTACCGGGGGGACCTCTTCTACAATGAGCAGTTCTTC. It encodes CASSQDYRGDLFYNEQFF.

This clone occurred once. This chain connects TRBV4-1 to TRBJ1-2, with 7 nucleotides matching TRBD1. Germline V lookup: CDR1 MGHRA, CDR2 YSYEKL. V gave up 2 bases and J gave up 4 bases; unmatched junction bases: 10. The CDR3 has 16 residues. The CDR3 region is CASSQPGQSNSYGYTF. For the CDR3, the DNA is TGCGCCAGCAGCCAACCGGGACAGAGCAATTCCTATGGCTACACCTTC.

This sequence joins TRBV5-6 and TRBJ1-2, with no clear D. The CDR3 contains 12 residues. The V end was cut by 3 bases, the J end by 6 bases, with 9 bases between. CDR1 and CDR2 from the germline V gene are SGHDT and YYEEEE. DNA for the CDR3: TGTGCCAGCAGCTCCCCCTTACATGGCTACACCTTC. Protein product: CASSSPLHGYTF.